This T cell receptor (beta chain) came from a study of blood T cells in healthy people across ages. Overall study results and limits: Calculation of diversity from one million T cells yielded estimates considered to be underestimates. Higher diversity and more naive CD4+ cells were features of long-lived donors, compared to aged donors.

A second PCR of about 6 to 12 cycles used a sample-barcoded 5' primer and a J-beta primer mix. TCRdb processed the 5' RACE reads anew with MiXCR; each CDR3 protein has one entry. This table holds around 900,000 distinct CDR3 sequences, more than 25% found once. To note about this clonotype: No antigen is known for it. A much more abundant neighbour one base away suggests this may be a read error.

V was clipped by 3 bases and J by 7 bases, with 20 bases between them. The CDR3 runs to 15 residues. Per germline, CDR1 SGHKS and CDR2 YYEKEE (reference sequence). This clonotype was obtained from a woman older than 75 in good health. The chain joins TRBV5-5 to TRBJ2-7, with D possibly TRBD1 on 6 matching bases. Sequencing used blood. The CDR3 DNA follows: TGTGCCAGCAGCTCAACCCTACAGGGTTACGATGAGCAGTACTTC. It translates to CASSSTLQGYDEQYF.